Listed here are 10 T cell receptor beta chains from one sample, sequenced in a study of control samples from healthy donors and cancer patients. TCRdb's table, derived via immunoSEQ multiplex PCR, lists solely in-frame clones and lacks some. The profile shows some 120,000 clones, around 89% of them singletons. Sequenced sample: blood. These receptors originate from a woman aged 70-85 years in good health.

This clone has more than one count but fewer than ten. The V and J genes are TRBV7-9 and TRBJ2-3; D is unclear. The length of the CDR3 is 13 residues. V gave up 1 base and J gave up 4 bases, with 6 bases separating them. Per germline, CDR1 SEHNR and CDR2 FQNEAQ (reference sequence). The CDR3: CASSLGAADTQYF. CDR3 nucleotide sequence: TGTGCCAGCAGCTTAGGGGCCGCAGATACGCAGTATTTT.

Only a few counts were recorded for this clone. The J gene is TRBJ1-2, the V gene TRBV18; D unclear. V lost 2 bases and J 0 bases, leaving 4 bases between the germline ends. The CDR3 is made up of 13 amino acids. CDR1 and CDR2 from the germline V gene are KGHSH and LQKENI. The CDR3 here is CASSPESNYGYTF. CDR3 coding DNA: TGTGCCAGCTCACCAGAATCTAACTATGGCTACACCTTC.

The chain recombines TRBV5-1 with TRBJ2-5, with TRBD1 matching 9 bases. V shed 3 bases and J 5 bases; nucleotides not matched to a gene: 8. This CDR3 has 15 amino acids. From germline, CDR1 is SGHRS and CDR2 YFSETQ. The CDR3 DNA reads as TGCGCCAGCAGCTACGTATACGGGACAGGGGAGACCCAGTACTTC. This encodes CASSYVYGTGETQYF.

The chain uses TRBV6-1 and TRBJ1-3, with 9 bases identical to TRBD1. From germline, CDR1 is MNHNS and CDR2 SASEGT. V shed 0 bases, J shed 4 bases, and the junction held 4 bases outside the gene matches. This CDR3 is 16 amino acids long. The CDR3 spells CASSEAQGAGGNTIYF. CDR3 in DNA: TGTGCCAGCAGTGAAGCACAGGGGGCGGGGGGAAACACCATATATTTT.

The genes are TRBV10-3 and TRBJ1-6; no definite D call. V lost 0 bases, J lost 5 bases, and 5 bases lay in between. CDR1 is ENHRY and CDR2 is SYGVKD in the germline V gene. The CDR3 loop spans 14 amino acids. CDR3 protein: CAISESGHNSPLHF. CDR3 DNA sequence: TGTGCCATCAGTGAGTCAGGACATAATTCACCCCTCCACTTT.

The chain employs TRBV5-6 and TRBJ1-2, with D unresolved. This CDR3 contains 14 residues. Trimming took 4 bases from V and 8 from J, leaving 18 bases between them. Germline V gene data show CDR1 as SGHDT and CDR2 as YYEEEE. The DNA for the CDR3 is TGTGCCAGCAGCCGCGGGCCGGCCGGCTGGGGCTACACCTTC. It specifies CASSRGPAGWGYTF.

DNA for the CDR3: TGTGCCAGCAGTGGACAGGGGGCTTTTCAGCCCCAGCATTTT. It encodes CASSGQGAFQPQHF. The V gene is TRBV2, the J gene TRBJ1-5, with TRBD1 matching over 10 bases. With V trimmed by 4 bases and J by 6 bases, 3 bases remained unmatched. The length of the CDR3 is 14 residues. Per germline, CDR1 SNHLY and CDR2 FYNNEI.

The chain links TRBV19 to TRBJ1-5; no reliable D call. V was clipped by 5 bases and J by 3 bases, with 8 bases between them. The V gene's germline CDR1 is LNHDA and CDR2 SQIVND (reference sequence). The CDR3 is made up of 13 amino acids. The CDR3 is CASSPRINQPQHF. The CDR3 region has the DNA TGTGCCAGTAGTCCCAGGATCAATCAGCCCCAGCATTTT.

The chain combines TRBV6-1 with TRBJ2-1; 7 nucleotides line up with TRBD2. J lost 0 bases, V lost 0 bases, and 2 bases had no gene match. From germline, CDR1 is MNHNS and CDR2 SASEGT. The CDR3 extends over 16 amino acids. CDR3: CASSEASGNSYNEQFF. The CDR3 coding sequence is TGTGCCAGCAGTGAAGCGAGCGGGAACTCCTACAATGAGCAGTTCTTC.

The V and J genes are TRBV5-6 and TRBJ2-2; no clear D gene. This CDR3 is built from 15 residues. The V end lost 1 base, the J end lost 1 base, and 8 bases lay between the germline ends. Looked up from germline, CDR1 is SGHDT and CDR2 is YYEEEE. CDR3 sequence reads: CASSLHPKNTGELFF. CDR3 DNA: TGTGCCAGCAGCTTGCACCCGAAGAACACCGGGGAGCTGTTTTTT.